The clone carrying this T cell receptor beta chain was seen only once. The data stem from a study of PD-1 blockade in mismatch repair-deficient tumors. Background on the study: Enrolled about 2012-2016, patients had progressing, pretreated mismatch repair-deficient cancers of more than ten types.

Clones were read by immunoSEQ multiplex PCR, and TCRdb kept only the in-frame ones, dropping some. The profile shows some 120,000 clones, 88% of them singletons. This CDR3 is 14 amino acids long. Germline V gives CDR1 SGHDN, CDR2 FVKESK. The V gene lost 4 bases and the J gene lost 1 base, with 10 bases spanning the gap. The sequenced sample was peripheral blood, obtained approximately 70 weeks after starting pembrolizumab. This sequence was found in an adult with mismatch repair-deficient cancer. V and J are TRBV14 and TRBJ1-1; D is uncertain. CDR3 amino acids: CASSLTYPNTEAFF. DNA of the CDR3: TGTGCCAGCAGCCTAACCTATCCGAACACTGAAGCTTTCTTT.